This T cell receptor (beta chain) came from a study of blood T cell repertoires in COVID-19. For the study at large: Both acute and convalescent COVID-19 samples were obtained from the United States, Italy and Spain. Sample material is recorded as cDNA or gDNA derived from T cells, B-cell-depleted T cells, or PBMCs.

The study recruited people aged 18 to 89 years across roughly 23 US areas. This clone turned up a few times. The germline V gene has CDR1 SGHNT and CDR2 YENEEA. This CDR3 is 16 amino acids long. Germline trimming cut 1 base from V and 7 bases from J; bases unmatched to any gene: 10. In the study's own analysis: Quantification of nucleated cells was approximated via reference gene primer amplification. TCRdb's table, derived via immunoSEQ multiplex PCR, lists solely in-frame clones and lacks some. Clone size and V and J calls were adopted from that table, with D and trimming inferred from the DNA. This table holds over 150,000 clones, almost 80% found once.

The TCR was taken from a woman between 45 and 65 years old who had recovered from COVID-19. The chain recombines TRBV11-3 with TRBJ2-1, with 7 bases that match TRBD2. Sequencing input: PBMCs or T cells enriched from blood (not recorded which). The CDR3 region is CASSLAGWEGKNEQFF. In DNA, the CDR3 is TGTGCCAGCAGCTTAGCAGGGTGGGAGGGCAAGAATGAGCAGTTCTTC.